This T cell receptor beta chain was profiled in a study of shared clonotypes between healthy human individuals. Donors were healthy HIV-negative adults without recent acute infections or vaccinations. Naive CD45RA+ and memory CD45RA-negative subsets were split from CD4+ cells. How the authors handled the data: Sequence data from immunoSEQ were junction-only and lacked quality scores; consequently, filtering differed. The table came from immunoSEQ multiplex PCR; TCRdb's copy has only in-frame clones and leaves some out. For V, J and clone size, that table is used; D and trimming come from the DNA. The sample lists some 2.4 million clones, 90% to 95% seen once, with roughly 0.36% in the top ten. The germline gives CDR1 MNHEY, CDR2 SMNVEV (reference sequence). V was clipped by 5 bases and J by 7 bases; unmatched bases: 11. The CDR3 contains 15 residues.

The chain employs TRBV27 and TRBJ1-2, with TRBD1 identical over 9 bases. This sequence was found in a man between 18 and 29 years old in good health. Some clones in this sample may be carry-over from other donors' samples. The sequencing sample was made of naive CD4+ T cells from PBMCs. Sample subset: CD45RA+ positively selected. CDR3: CASSETWDRDFGYTF. As DNA, the CDR3 is TGTGCCAGCAGTGAAACCTGGGACAGGGATTTTGGCTACACCTTC.